The 19 T cell receptor beta chains given below trace back to one sample, sequenced in a study of early T cells in non-severe SARS-CoV-2 infection. TCRdb recomputed calls from the 5' RACE reads with MiXCR, one row per CDR3 protein. The sample has more than 55,000 distinct CDR3 sequences, around 4.2% seen once. Sample: whole blood, taken at baseline. The receptor source for this set is an adult who was a healthcare worker with PCR-confirmed SARS-CoV-2 infection or an uninfected control (not recorded which). The donor label of this sample is uncertain.

CDR3 sequence: CASSEDRSYNSPLHF. The CDR3 nucleotides read TGTGCCAGCAGTGAAGACCGGTCCTATAATTCACCCCTCCACTTT. This sequence joins TRBV2 and TRBJ1-6; the D is unclear. The germline CDR1 and CDR2 sequences are SNHLY and FYNNEI. V lost 1 base, J lost 1 base, and 5 bases lay in between. This CDR3 has 15 residues.

This clonotype was observed a few times. This chain's CDR3 is CASTLTSDGYTF. The CDR3 nucleotides are TGTGCCAGCACTTTGACCAGCGATGGCTACACCTTC. The chain employs TRBV12-3 or TRBV12-4 and TRBJ1-2; D gene uncertain. V was pared by 7 bases and J by 6 bases, with 12 bases between. The CDR3 consists of 12 residues.

This rearrangement joins TRBV3-1 to TRBJ2-3; D gene unclear. The V gene lost 5 bases and the J gene lost 5 bases, with 14 bases spanning the gap. The germline V gene has CDR1 LGHDT and CDR2 YNNKEL (reference sequence). The CDR3 covers 14 residues. CDR3 coding DNA: TGTGCCAGCAGCGGCGCGGTCGCCATAGATACGCAGTATTTT. As protein: CASSGAVAIDTQYF.

This clonotype showed up just a few times. This rearrangement joins TRBV2 to TRBJ1-3, with D tentatively TRBD1 (5 bases). The CDR3 has 15 amino acids. V was clipped by 1 base and J by 0 bases, with 7 bases between them. CDR1 and CDR2 from the germline V gene are SNHLY and FYNNEI. The CDR3 region has the DNA TGTGCCAGCAGTGAAGAGGGACTCTCTGGAAACACCATATATTTT. It codes for CASSEEGLSGNTIYF.

This clonotype was detected only a few times. This chain joins TRBV25-1 and TRBJ2-3; no reliable D call. This CDR3 is built from 14 residues. Germline V lookup: CDR1 MGHDK, CDR2 SYGVNS. With 5 bases removed from V and 2 bases from J, the gap between germline ends came to 11 bases. DNA of the CDR3: TGTGCCAGCAGTTATGGCAGACTCACAGATACGCAGTATTTT. Translating gives CASSYGRLTDTQYF.

This clonotype occurred many times. The chain employs TRBV4-3 and TRBJ2-6, with a tentative D call TRBD1 (6 bases). Germline V gives CDR1 LGHNA, CDR2 YSLEER. Trimming removed 1 base from V and 2 bases from J, with 9 bases in between. The CDR3 runs 16 residues. This CDR3 is CASSQGRDTGANVLTF. For the CDR3, the DNA is TGCGCCAGCAGCCAAGGCAGGGACACTGGGGCCAACGTCCTGACTTTC.

This clonotype was observed at least ten times. The V gene is TRBV27, the J gene TRBJ2-2; D is uncertain. Germline CDR1 MNHEY, CDR2 SMNVEV (reference sequence). CDR3 size: 15 residues. V lost 3 bases and J 6 bases, leaving 14 bases between the germline ends. CDR3 in amino acids: CASSLGPHIAGELFF. The CDR3 nucleotides are TGTGCCAGCAGTTTGGGTCCGCATATAGCCGGGGAGCTGTTTTTT.

This chain joins TRBV2 and TRBJ1-5, with D possibly being TRBD1 (5 bases). Germline V gene data show CDR1 as SNHLY and CDR2 as FYNNEI. The CDR3 runs 13 residues. The V gene lost 7 bases and the J gene lost 4 bases, with 11 bases spanning the gap. The CDR3 region is CASTQGWNQPQHF. Written as DNA, the CDR3 is TGTGCCAGCACGCAGGGCTGGAATCAGCCCCAGCATTTT.

This clonotype was detected only a few times. V usage is TRBV6-5 and J usage is TRBJ2-7; D ambiguous. The germline V and J ends were trimmed by 6 bases and 0 bases, with 30 bases remaining between them. CDR1 and CDR2 from the germline V gene are MNHEY and SVGAGI. CDR3 size: 20 residues. The CDR3 protein is CASSHPLKGPRTESSYEQYF. CDR3 nucleotides: TGTGCCAGCAGCCACCCACTCAAAGGCCCGCGAACGGAGAGCTCCTACGAGCAGTACTTC.

This clonotype was detected ten times or more. The chain has TRBV5-6 and TRBJ1-1; 7 bases fit TRBD1. V gave up 0 bases and J gave up 7 bases; unmatched junction bases: 3. The CDR3 spans 13 residues. Germline CDR1 is SGHDT and CDR2 is YYEEEE. The CDR3 sequence: CASSLAGQSEAFF. In nucleotides, the CDR3 is TGTGCCAGCAGCTTGGCGGGACAGAGTGAAGCTTTCTTT. Supplemented by reference TRBV5-6 and TRBJ1-1, the full variable domain reads DAGVTQSPTHLIKTRGQQVTLRCSPKSGHDTVSWYQQALGQGPQFIFQYYEEEERQRGNFPDRFSGHQFPNYSSELNVNALLLGDSALYLCASSLAGQSEAFFGQGTRLTVV.

By sample share, this clonotype is medium-sized. The chain combines TRBV7-9 with TRBJ1-5; D gene uncertain. The V and J ends lost 3 bases and 0 bases respectively, with 6 bases between them. The germline gives CDR1 SEHNR, CDR2 FQNEAQ (reference sequence). The CDR3 consists of 14 residues. DNA of the CDR3: TGTGCCAGCAGCTTCGGATATAGCAATCAGCCCCAGCATTTT. Translation: CASSFGYSNQPQHF.

This clonotype was detected many times. The CDR3 sequence is CASSSPVGPSEKLFF. DNA of the CDR3: TGTGCCAGCAGTTCGCCCGTTGGGCCGAGTGAAAAACTGTTTTTT. This chain links TRBV27 with TRBJ1-4, with no clear D. The CDR3 has 15 amino acids. Germline V lookup: CDR1 MNHEY, CDR2 SMNVEV (reference sequence). Trimming left V 4 bases short and J 7 bases short, with 16 bases between.

This clonotype has ten or more counts. The chain has TRBV5-5 and TRBJ1-2; perhaps TRBD1 as D (6 bases). Trimming took off 0 bases at V and 0 bases at J, with 12 bases between the two ends. The CDR3 has 16 residues. Germline loops: CDR1 SGHKS, CDR2 YYEKEE (reference sequence). CDR3 residues: CASSLAGTQPNYGYTF. The CDR3 DNA follows: TGTGCCAGCAGCTTGGCTGGGACACAACCTAACTATGGCTACACCTTC.

The V call is TRBV28, the J call TRBJ2-5; the match to TRBD2 covers 7 bases. This CDR3 has 19 amino acids. The germline V gene encodes CDR1 MDHEN and CDR2 SYDVKM. The V gene end was trimmed by 4 bases and the J gene end by 2 bases; junction bases not matched to a gene: 19. As DNA, the CDR3 is TGTGCCAGCAGTTGGCCTAGCGGCGGGGGAATTCCGGGGCAAGAGACCCAGTACTTC. Translation gives CASSWPSGGGIPGQETQYF.

This clonotype has only a few counts. CDR3 bases: TGTGCCAGCTCACCCCCCCTATCCCTGAACACTGAAGCTTTCTTT. As protein: CASSPPLSLNTEAFF. J is TRBJ1-1 and V is TRBV18, with D uncertain. CDR3 size: 15 residues. Looked up from germline, CDR1 is KGHSH and CDR2 is LQKENI. V lost 3 bases to trimming and J lost 0 bases, with 11 bases between them.

This clonotype was seen more than once but under ten times. The CDR3 coding sequence is TGCAGCGTGCCCGGGACAGGGGGTGATGACACTGAAGCTTTCTTT. It translates to CSVPGTGGDDTEAFF. The chain combines TRBV29-1 with TRBJ1-1; 11 bases agree with TRBD1. CDR3 size: 15 residues. Germline V gene sequence: CDR1 SQVTM, CDR2 ANQGSEA. The V and J ends lost 6 bases and 3 bases, in that order; junction bases with no gene match: 9.

This clonotype was seen many times. The chain links TRBV6-5 to TRBJ2-3, with 11 positions matching TRBD2. V trimming: 0 bases; J trimming: 4 bases; junction bases outside the gene matches: 9. This CDR3 comprises 18 residues. Germline CDR1 reads MNHEY; CDR2 reads SVGAGI. This chain's CDR3 is CASSYSSVTSGAPDTQYF. The CDR3 DNA reads as TGTGCCAGCAGTTACTCCTCAGTGACTAGCGGGGCCCCAGATACGCAGTATTTT.

In this sample, this clonotype turned up many times. The CDR3 protein is CASSPLLAGLTSDTQYF. CDR3 in DNA: TGTGCCAGCAGCCCGCTACTAGCGGGTCTAACGTCAGATACGCAGTATTTT. The J gene is TRBJ2-3, the V gene TRBV3-1; TRBD2 matches 9 bases. Unmatched junction bases numbered 12, after V lost 4 bases and J lost 4 bases. CDR1 and CDR2 from the germline V gene are LGHDT and YNNKEL (reference sequence). This CDR3 contains 17 residues.

This clonotype was observed a handful of times. The chain has TRBV9 and TRBJ1-5; D may be TRBD1 (5 bases). Germline-derived CDR1 and CDR2 are SGDLS and YYNGEE. V was clipped by 0 bases and J by 3 bases, with 7 bases between them. The CDR3 totals 14 residues. Here the CDR3 DNA reads TGTGCCAGCAGCGTAGCAGGGAACAATCAGCCCCAGCATTTT. The encoded protein is CASSVAGNNQPQHF. Based on the CDR3 plus reference TRBV9 and TRBJ1-5, the full variable domain is DSGVTQTPKHLITATGQRVTLRCSPRSGDLSVYWYQQSLDQGLQFLIQYYNGEERAKGNILERFSAQQFPDLHSELNLSSLELGDSALYFCASSVAGNNQPQHFGDGTRLSIL.